The 8 T cell receptor beta chains below all came from one sample that was sequenced in a study of cytomegalovirus exposure and HLA in healthy donors. PCR used 60 Vbeta primers and 13 Jbeta primers. Assay: immunoSEQ multiplex PCR; the TCRdb copy retains only in-frame clones and omits some. The table records some 130,000 clones, 80% of them present only once. Sequenced material: PBMCs. The receptor source for this set is a man aged 30 to 39 in good health and CMV-seronegative.

This chain links TRBV11-2 with TRBJ2-7; 9 bases line up with TRBD2. V lost 1 base, J lost 5 bases, and 9 bases stayed unmatched. CDR3 length: 16 residues. Germline CDR1 SGHAT, CDR2 FQNNGV. The CDR3 loop is CASSLGNSGSIDEQYF. In DNA form, the CDR3 reads TGTGCCAGCAGCTTAGGTAATAGCGGGAGTATCGACGAGCAGTACTTC.

Points on this clone: The junction shows a germline mismatch at one end, possibly a read error. The chain has TRBV7-9 and TRBJ2-5; D uncertain. The CDR3 runs to 12 residues. Germline assignment: CDR1 SEHNR and CDR2 FQNEAQ (reference sequence). The CDR3 protein is CSSSSLRETQYF. CDR3 in DNA: TGTTCCAGCAGCTCACTTCGGGAGACCCAGTACTTC.

This chain links TRBV2 with TRBJ2-7, with 7 bases identical to TRBD1. Germline assignment: CDR1 SNHLY and CDR2 FYNNEI. CDR3 size: 14 residues. V shed 8 bases, J shed 3 bases, and the junction held 10 bases outside the gene matches. CDR3 region: CASRPSRGLYEQYF. CDR3 nucleotides: TGTGCCAGCCGCCCCTCGAGGGGGCTCTACGAGCAGTACTTC.

This clone was recorded a few times. The chain joins TRBV7-2 to TRBJ2-7; the match to TRBD2 covers 10 bases. V dropped 3 bases and J dropped 3; count of bases not matched to a gene: 11. The CDR3 covers 17 residues. Per germline, CDR1 SGHTA and CDR2 FQGNSA. CDR3 loop: CASSFIGLAETFYEQYF. As DNA, the CDR3 is TGTGCCAGCAGCTTTATTGGACTAGCGGAAACCTTCTACGAGCAGTACTTC. Combining the CDR3 with reference TRBV7-2 and TRBJ2-7 gives the whole variable domain GAGVSQSPSNKVTEKGKDVELRCDPISGHTALYWYRQSLGQGLEFLIYFQGNSAPDKSGLPSDRFSAERTGGSVSTLTIQRTQQEDSAVYLCASSFIGLAETFYEQYFGPGTRLTVT.

V gene TRBV7-2 combines with J gene TRBJ1-2; 7 positions agree with TRBD1. Germline V gene data show CDR1 as SGHTA and CDR2 as FQGNSA. The CDR3 spans 14 residues. J was trimmed by 4 bases and V by 3 bases; bases with no gene match: 5. This chain's CDR3 is CASSLGGQVYGYTF. CDR3 DNA sequence: TGTGCCAGCAGCTTGGGTGGACAGGTCTATGGCTACACCTTC.

The chain joins TRBV6-5 to TRBJ2-5; TRBD2 is a possible D gene (5 bases). Looked up from germline, CDR1 is MNHEY and CDR2 is SVGAGI. The V gene lost 7 bases and the J gene lost 3 bases, with 18 bases spanning the gap. This CDR3 is 15 amino acids long. The CDR3 sequence: CASKIHRDRKETQYF. The CDR3 DNA follows: TGTGCCAGCAAAATCCACCGGGATCGAAAAGAGACCCAGTACTTC.

This sequence joins TRBV4-1 and TRBJ2-5; possibly TRBD2 for D (6 bases). The CDR3 contains 14 residues. Per the germline V gene, CDR1 is MGHRA and CDR2 is YSYEKL. Trimming removed 4 bases from V and 2 bases from J, with 11 bases in between. The CDR3 bases are TGCGCCAGCAGCCCGGGGGTCAATCAAGAGACCCAGTACTTC. Residues: CASSPGVNQETQYF.

V and J are TRBV5-6 and TRBJ1-5; a weak D match, TRBD1 (5 bases). The CDR3 has 14 amino acids. Per the germline V gene, CDR1 is SGHDT and CDR2 is YYEEEE. Trimming cost V 8 bases and J 2 bases, with 14 bases left between them. The CDR3 DNA sequence: TGTGCCAGTACCTCAGGGTTAGGCAATCAGCCCCAGCATTTT. Translated: CASTSGLGNQPQHF. Full variable domain (remainder filled in from reference TRBV5-6 and TRBJ1-5): DAGVTQSPTHLIKTRGQQVTLRCSPKSGHDTVSWYQQALGQGPQFIFQYYEEEERQRGNFPDRFSGHQFPNYSSELNVNALLLGDSALYLCASTSGLGNQPQHFGDGTRLSIL.